The subject of this entry is one T cell receptor (beta chain). Its antigen is unknown. This specimen comes from a study of T cells after yellow fever vaccination. Study information: Where fractions had low cell numbers, libraries were prepared from them with the SMART-Seq v4 Ultra Low Input RNA kit. Study results and caveats: Once the booster was given, most primary-vaccination clones reappeared, at roughly 96% for CD4 and around 90% for CD8. The CD4 and CD8 compartments had a small share of their clonotypes in common.

TCRdb re-analysed the 5' RACE reads in MiXCR, keeping a single row per CDR3 protein. Among some 300,000 distinct CDR3 sequences listed, 7.5% to 9% were seen once. This TCR derives from a man younger than 35 who received the YFV17D yellow fever vaccine. The material was CD4+ T cells sorted from PBMCs, obtained 5 days after the yellow fever booster vaccination.

Here the CDR3 reads CASSLGGAEGEQFF. The DNA of the CDR3 is TGTGCCAGCAGTTTAGGTGGCGCCGAGGGTGAGCAGTTCTTC. V gene TRBV28 combines with J gene TRBJ2-1; possibly TRBD2 for D (5 bases). CDR3 size: 14 residues. Germline-derived CDR1 and CDR2 are MDHEN and SYDVKM. Trimming removed 2 bases at V and 9 bases at J, with 14 bases between. The variable domain in full, completed from reference TRBV28 and TRBJ2-1, reads DVKVTQSSRYLVKRTGEKVFLECVQDMDHENMFWYRQDPGLGLRLIYFSYDVKMKEKGDIPEGYSVSREKKERFSLILESASTNQTSMYLCASSLGGAEGEQFFGPGTRLTVL.